This passage covers 26 T cell receptor beta chains from one sample sequenced in a study of blood T cells in healthy people across ages. A second roughly 6 to 12 cycle PCR used barcoded and J-beta primers. TCRdb used MiXCR to reprocess the 5' RACE reads, holding one entry per CDR3 protein. The table includes under 800,000 distinct CDR3 sequences, 35% to 45% detected once. The source material was blood. These receptors were taken from a woman in her sixties or seventies in good health.

The rearrangement links TRBV20-1 to TRBJ2-7; the D gene is possibly TRBD1 (5 bases). The CDR3 is 17 amino acids. Germline CDR1 DFQATT, CDR2 SNEGSKA (reference sequence). Trimming took 2 bases from V and 1 from J, leaving 21 bases between them. CDR3 in amino acids: CSARPRAVIRDSYEQYF. DNA of the CDR3: TGCAGTGCTAGACCGCGCGCGGTGATCAGGGATTCCTACGAGCAGTACTTC.

About this clonotype: An end of the junction does not agree with germline; a read error may underlie this. The rearrangement joins TRBV5-1 to TRBJ2-5; tentatively, D is TRBD2 (5 bases). Germline lookup yields CDR1 SGHRS and CDR2 YFSETQ. The CDR3 contains 14 residues. The CDR3 nucleotides read TGCGCCAACAGCTTCGACGGGGTGGAGGAGACCCAGTACTTC. It codes for CANSFDGVEETQYF.

Points on this clonotype: This could be a read error, since a much larger clone is one nucleotide away. The V call is TRBV18, the J call TRBJ1-1; no firm D call. Deletions cut 4 bases from V and 1 base from J, with 7 bases between. Germline values: CDR1 KGHSH, CDR2 LQKENI. The CDR3 runs 13 residues. The chain's CDR3 is CASSRARNTEAFF. CDR3 bases: TGTGCCAGCTCACGCGCACGGAACACTGAAGCTTTCTTT.

This chain links TRBV28 with TRBJ2-5; 7 bases line up with TRBD2. The CDR3 length is 15 residues. Germline CDR1 MDHEN, CDR2 SYDVKM. After removal of 8 bases from V and 2 bases from J, the junction contained 11 bases not matched to a gene. The CDR3 is CASGRTGGPQETQYF. Here the CDR3 DNA reads TGTGCCAGCGGCAGGACGGGAGGCCCTCAAGAGACCCAGTACTTC.

The rearrangement joins TRBV7-2 to TRBJ1-1, with D unresolved. This CDR3 contains 13 residues. Trimming stripped 4 bases from V and 5 bases from J, with 11 bases between. Germline V gene data show CDR1 as SGHTA and CDR2 as FQGNSA. The CDR3 loop is CASSSYPRTEAFF. In DNA, the CDR3 is TGTGCCAGCAGCTCGTACCCAAGGACTGAAGCTTTCTTT.

The chain recombines TRBV10-3 with TRBJ1-5; D call uncertain. CDR3 length equals 14 residues. From germline, CDR1 is ENHRY and CDR2 SYGVKD. V was pared by 3 bases and J by 2 bases, with 8 bases between. The chain's CDR3 is CAISDTGGNQPQHF. The CDR3 DNA sequence: TGTGCCATCAGTGATACGGGAGGCAATCAGCCCCAGCATTTT.

The V and J genes are TRBV15 and TRBJ2-5; D possibly matches TRBD1 or TRBD2 (5 bases each). The CDR3 runs to 14 residues. Germline CDR1 and CDR2: LNHNV and YYDKDF (reference sequence). The V end lost 1 base, the J end lost 2 bases, and 8 bases lay between the germline ends. This chain's CDR3 is CATSRAGQQETQYF. The DNA of the CDR3 is TGTGCCACCAGCAGAGCGGGGCAACAAGAGACCCAGTACTTC. The full variable domain, with the rest looked up from reference TRBV15 and TRBJ2-5, is DAMVIQNPRYQVTQFGKPVTLSCSQTLNHNVMYWYQQKSSQAPKLLFHYYDKDFNNEADTPDNFQSRRPNTSFCFLDIRSPGLGDTAMYLCATSRAGQQETQYFGPGTRLLVL.

This clonotype was detected a few times. This sequence joins TRBV18 and TRBJ1-5; the D gene is possibly TRBD1 (6 bases). Germline CDR1 is KGHSH and CDR2 is LQKENI. Trimming took off 0 bases at V and 2 bases at J, with 14 bases between the two ends. The CDR3 loop spans 17 amino acids. The CDR3 DNA reads as TGTGCCAGCTCACCACCAAACTTGACAGGCCGCAATCAGCCCCAGCATTTT. Protein sequence: CASSPPNLTGRNQPQHF.

This clonotype has ten or more counts. A clone one base away is much larger, so this may be a read error. V usage is TRBV29-1 and J usage is TRBJ2-5; D uncertain. This CDR3 contains 15 residues. Trimming took off 3 bases at V and 0 bases at J, with 14 bases between the two ends. Germline CDR1 and CDR2: SQVTM and ANQGSEA. CDR3 coding DNA: TGCAGCGTTGAGCTTGTCCAAGGCGACCAAGAGACCCAGTACTTC. Protein product: CSVELVQGDQETQYF.

V gene TRBV20-1 combines with J gene TRBJ2-1, with TRBD2 identical over 9 bases. This CDR3 is 13 amino acids long. Unmatched junction bases numbered 9, after V lost 3 bases and J lost 12 bases. The germline V gene has CDR1 DFQATT and CDR2 SNEGSKA (reference sequence). CDR3 sequence (DNA): TGCAGTGCTAGTCTTAGCGGGGGACCGGGGCAGTTCTTC. Translated, it gives CSASLSGGPGQFF.

This clonotype was counted once. The chain carries TRBV20-1 and TRBJ1-5; 9 nucleotides agree with TRBD1. With V trimmed by 3 bases and J by 4 bases, 13 bases remained unmatched. Germline CDR1 and CDR2: DFQATT and SNEGSKA (reference sequence). This CDR3 region has 17 residues. As DNA, the CDR3 is TGCAGTGCTAGGGCCCTTGGGACAGGGATCGGGAATCAGCCCCAGCATTTT. Protein sequence: CSARALGTGIGNQPQHF.

This clonotype was found once. This clone may be a read error of a much larger clone one base away. The CDR3 nucleotides read TGTGCCAGCAGTTGCGTCTCAACGGGACAGCTATACAATGAGCAGTTCTTC. Amino acids: CASSCVSTGQLYNEQFF. The chain joins TRBV6-2 or TRBV6-3 to TRBJ2-1; TRBD1 matches at 7 bases. V shed 4 bases, J shed 4 bases, and the junction held 13 bases outside the gene matches. CDR1 and CDR2 from the germline V gene are MNHEY and SVGEGT. The CDR3 runs to 17 residues.

The V gene is TRBV6-5, the J gene TRBJ2-1; a possible D gene is TRBD2 (5 bases). The germline V and J ends were trimmed by 2 bases and 0 bases, with 14 bases remaining between them. The germline V gene encodes CDR1 MNHEY and CDR2 SVGAGI. The CDR3 loop spans 17 amino acids. The CDR3 sequence is CASSYTGLPSSYNEQFF. CDR3 in DNA: TGTGCCAGCAGTTACACCGGACTGCCTAGCTCCTACAATGAGCAGTTCTTC.

V gene TRBV9 combines with J gene TRBJ2-1; 8 bases are shared with TRBD1. Germline trimming cut 3 bases from V and 8 bases from J; bases unmatched to any gene: 10. The CDR3 totals 15 residues. Germline CDR1 is SGDLS and CDR2 is YYNGEE. The CDR3 spells CASSANGQGSDEQFF. The CDR3 DNA follows: TGTGCCAGCAGCGCCAATGGACAGGGAAGCGATGAGCAGTTCTTC.

This sequence joins TRBV20-1 and TRBJ2-5; D is possibly TRBD2 (6 bases). The J call is uncertain, as TRBJ2-7 better fits the DNA end. From germline, CDR1 is DFQATT and CDR2 SNEGSKA (reference sequence). CDR3 size: 14 residues. In DNA form, the CDR3 reads TGCAGTGCTAGAGATGCCAGGAGGGGCAGCGAGCAGTACTTC. Protein: CSARDARRGSEQYF.

The J gene is TRBJ2-3, the V gene TRBV7-9; 8 bases fit TRBD1. The J segment lost 2 bases and the V segment lost 5 bases, leaving 9 bases of the junction unmatched. The CDR3 contains 16 residues. CDR1 SEHNR and CDR2 FQNEAQ come from the germline V gene (reference sequence). The CDR3 spells CASSPQGVLITDTQYF. The CDR3 DNA reads as TGTGCCAGCAGCCCACAGGGGGTGCTGATCACAGATACGCAGTATTTT.

The chain links TRBV11-2 to TRBJ1-4, with 7 bases that match TRBD1. V dropped 3 bases and J dropped 6; count of bases not matched to a gene: 7. Germline V gene lookup returns CDR1 SGHAT and CDR2 FQNNGV. CDR3 size: 15 residues. The CDR3 DNA reads as TGTGCCAGCAGCTTCAACCCGGGACAGCATGAAAAACTGTTTTTT. This gives the protein CASSFNPGQHEKLFF.

This clonotype was observed a few times. J is TRBJ2-7 and V is TRBV14; 8 bases line up with TRBD2. With 0 bases clipped from V and 5 bases from J, the junction kept 6 bases outside the gene matches. There are 15 residues in the CDR3. CDR1 and CDR2 from the germline V gene are SGHDN and FVKESK. The CDR3 protein is CASSQEKAGAHEQYF. CDR3 nucleotide sequence: TGTGCCAGCAGCCAAGAGAAAGCGGGAGCTCACGAGCAGTACTTC.

The V and J genes are TRBV2 and TRBJ2-1, with 8 bases aligning to TRBD2. J was trimmed by 12 bases and V by 5 bases; bases with no gene match: 9. CDR1 is SNHLY, CDR2 FYNNEI, per germline. This CDR3 has 13 residues. CDR3: CASSPAGGAGQFF. The CDR3 DNA reads as TGTGCCAGCAGTCCAGCCGGGGGGGCGGGGCAGTTCTTC.

The chain combines TRBV6-2 or TRBV6-3 with TRBJ2-3, with a tentative D call TRBD2 (6 bases). Germline V gene data show CDR1 as MNHEY and CDR2 as SVGEGT. The V and J ends lost 6 bases and 4 bases respectively, with 11 bases between them. The length of the CDR3 is 13 residues. The DNA for the CDR3 is TGTGCCAGCAGACTAGCTTCCGCAGATACGCAGTATTTT. Translation: CASRLASADTQYF.

The gene calls are TRBV7-9 and TRBJ2-2; a weak D match, TRBD2 (5 bases). The CDR3 totals 14 residues. Between the trimmed V and J ends, which lost 7 bases and 4 bases, there was a span of 13 bases. Germline CDR1 is SEHNR and CDR2 is FQNEAQ (reference sequence). The CDR3 DNA is TGTGCCAGCAACTTGGACTTATCCACCGGGGAGCTGTTTTTT. Protein: CASNLDLSTGELFF. Full variable domain (remainder filled in from reference TRBV7-9 and TRBJ2-2): DTGVSQNPRHKITKRGQNVTFRCDPISEHNRLYWYRQTLGQGPEFLTYFQNEAQLEKSRLLSDRFSAERPKGSFSTLEIQRTEQGDSAMYLCASNLDLSTGELFFGEGSRLTVL.

At least ten counts were recorded for this clonotype. The chain links TRBV10-3 to TRBJ2-7; tentatively, D is TRBD1 (6 bases). V lost 11 bases, J lost 5 bases, and 19 bases lay in between. CDR1 is ENHRY and CDR2 is SYGVKD in the germline V gene. This CDR3 is built from 13 residues. The CDR3 DNA follows: TGTGCCTCGCGGATTAGGGGGTCTCACGAGCAGTACTTC. As protein: CASRIRGSHEQYF.

The gene calls are TRBV19 and TRBJ1-2; TRBD1 aligns across 7 bases. The J segment lost 4 bases and the V segment lost 3 bases, leaving 11 bases of the junction unmatched. Germline V gives CDR1 LNHDA, CDR2 SQIVND (reference sequence). The CDR3 is made up of 16 amino acids. The CDR3: CASSIPRQGRGYGYTF. In DNA, the CDR3 is TGTGCCAGTAGTATCCCGAGACAGGGTCGGGGCTATGGCTACACCTTC.

In regard to this clonotype: A read error may explain this, as a much larger clone is one base away. The V call is TRBV12-3 or TRBV12-4, the J call TRBJ2-4, with 11 nucleotides matching TRBD2. The CDR3 length is 17 residues. DNA of the CDR3: TGTACCAGCAGTTCAGTGGGACTAGCGGACCGCAAAAACATTCAGTACTTC. The encoded protein is CTSSSVGLADRKNIQYF.

This clonotype was observed a few times. The V gene is TRBV20-1, the J gene TRBJ1-1; D perhaps matches TRBD1 (5 bases). Germline V gives CDR1 DFQATT, CDR2 SNEGSKA (reference sequence). The length of the CDR3 is 13 residues. The V and J ends lost 3 bases and 5 bases respectively, with 13 bases between them. The CDR3 DNA follows: TGCAGTGCTAGTGGGGGGTTGGTAACTGAAGCTTTCTTT. Protein sequence: CSASGGLVTEAFF.

V gene TRBV29-1 combines with J gene TRBJ2-5, with D possibly matching TRBD1 (5 bases). The CDR3 totals 13 residues. The V end was cut by 3 bases, the J end by 5 bases, with 13 bases between. Germline V lookup: CDR1 SQVTM, CDR2 ANQGSEA. CDR3 in amino acids: CSVDAGRIETQYF. The CDR3 DNA is TGCAGCGTTGATGCAGGGCGCATTGAGACCCAGTACTTC.